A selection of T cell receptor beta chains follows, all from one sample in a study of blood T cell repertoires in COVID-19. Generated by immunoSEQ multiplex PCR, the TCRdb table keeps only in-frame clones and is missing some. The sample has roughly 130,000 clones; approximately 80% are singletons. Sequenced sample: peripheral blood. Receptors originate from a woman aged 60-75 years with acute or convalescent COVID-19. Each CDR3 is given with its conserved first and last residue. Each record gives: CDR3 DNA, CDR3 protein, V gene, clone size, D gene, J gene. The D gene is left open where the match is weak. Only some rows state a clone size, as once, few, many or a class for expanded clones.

TGTGCCTGGAGTGTGGGTGCTAGTAGGGAGACCCAGTACTTC | CAWSVGASRETQYF | TRBV30 | NA | NA | TRBJ2-5
TGTGCCAGCAGCCTACAGGGAGGGGAAAAGACCCAGTACTTC | CASSLQGGEKTQYF | TRBV7-2 | NA | NA | TRBJ2-5
TGTGCCAGCAGTGCCCTCGGGGGGGCCTACAATGAGCAGTTCTTC | CASSALGGAYNEQFF | TRBV6-4 | NA | TRBD2 | TRBJ2-1
TGCGCCAGCAGCCAAGAGAGGCGGGGGGGCCGCGACGGGGAGCTGTTTTTT | CASSQERRGGRDGELFF | TRBV4-1 | NA | TRBD2 | TRBJ2-2
TGTGCCAGCTCACCTCCCGGGAACACTGAAGCTTTCTTT | CASSPPGNTEAFF | TRBV18 | few | NA | TRBJ1-1
TGTGCCAGCAGTGAACAGGCAAAAGGGACCCAGTACTTC | CASSEQAKGTQYF | TRBV2 | NA | NA | TRBJ2-5
TGTGCCAGCAGCGCAACCGGGGGGGCCATGAACACTGAAGCTTTCTTT | CASSATGGAMNTEAFF | TRBV9 | NA | NA | TRBJ1-1
TGTGCCAGCAGTGAAAGGTCATATGAGGGATATGGCTACACCTTC | CASSERSYEGYGYTF | TRBV2 | NA | NA | TRBJ1-2
TGTGCCAGCAGCTCACGTGGGACAGGGGGCATTGGCTACACCTTC | CASSSRGTGGIGYTF | TRBV5-6 | once | TRBD1 | TRBJ1-2
TGTGCCATCAGTCGGGTGGTAGGGGGCAACACTGAAGCTTTCTTT | CAISRVVGGNTEAFF | TRBV10-3 | NA | TRBD1 | TRBJ1-1
TGTGCCAGCAGCTTGCAGGGGGCGAGCGGAAACACCATATATTTT | CASSLQGASGNTIYF | TRBV5-4 | NA | TRBD1 | TRBJ1-3
TGTGCCATCAAGGGGACAGGGGCCTACTTACCCCGTTTCGACGGAGCTAACTATGGCTACACCTTC | CAIKGTGAYLPRFDGANYGYTF | TRBV10-3 | NA | TRBD1 | TRBJ1-2
TGTGCCAGCAGTGATTTGGCGGAGAACACTGAAGCTTTCTTT | CASSDLAENTEAFF | TRBV2 | NA | NA | TRBJ1-1
TGCGCCAGCAGCTCAGACAGGGGGAACACCGGGGAGCTGTTTTTT | CASSSDRGNTGELFF | TRBV5-1 | NA | TRBD1 | TRBJ2-2
TGTGCCAGCAGCTCTATGGGGGGAGTAGAGACCCAGTACTTC | CASSSMGGVETQYF | TRBV7-2 | NA | NA | TRBJ2-5
TGTGCCAGCAGCCGAGGGACAGGGGACACCGGGGAGCTGTTTTTT | CASSRGTGDTGELFF | TRBV3-1/TRBV3-2 | NA | TRBD1 | TRBJ2-2
TGTGCCAGCAGCGCCTCGGAAGCGAACTATGGCTACACCTTC | CASSASEANYGYTF | TRBV7-9 | NA | NA | TRBJ1-2
TGTGCCAGCAGTGGGGGGACAGTTAACTCCTATAATTCACCCCTCCACTTT | CASSGGTVNSYNSPLHF | TRBV27 | once | TRBD1 | TRBJ1-6
TGTGCCAGCACGTCAGGGGGCGCCTACAATGAGCAGTTCTTC | CASTSGGAYNEQFF | TRBV28 | NA | TRBD1 | TRBJ2-1
TGCGCCAGCAGCAACGGACAGGGCTCTGGAAACACCATATATTTT | CASSNGQGSGNTIYF | TRBV5-1 | NA | TRBD1 | TRBJ1-3
TGTGCCAGTAGCCCCTCTCCGAGCTCCTACAATGAGCAGTTCTTC | CASSPSPSSYNEQFF | TRBV19 | NA | NA | TRBJ2-1
TGCAGCGGGGGGCCGGGACAGGGTGCAGATACGCAGTATTTT | CSGGPGQGADTQYF | TRBV29-1 | NA | TRBD1 | TRBJ2-3
TGTGCCGCTTACGGGGGGCTTGGCACAGATACGCAGTATTTT | CAAYGGLGTDTQYF | TRBV10-3 | NA | NA | TRBJ2-3
TGCGCCAGCAGCCAAGAAGTTGGAGCGGGGTTAGGGAACACCGGGGAGCTGTTTTTT | CASSQEVGAGLGNTGELFF | TRBV4-1 | NA | TRBD2 | TRBJ2-2
TGTGCCAGCAGCAATAACAGGAGATCTAATGAAAAACTGTTTTTT | CASSNNRRSNEKLFF | TRBV2 | few | NA | TRBJ1-4